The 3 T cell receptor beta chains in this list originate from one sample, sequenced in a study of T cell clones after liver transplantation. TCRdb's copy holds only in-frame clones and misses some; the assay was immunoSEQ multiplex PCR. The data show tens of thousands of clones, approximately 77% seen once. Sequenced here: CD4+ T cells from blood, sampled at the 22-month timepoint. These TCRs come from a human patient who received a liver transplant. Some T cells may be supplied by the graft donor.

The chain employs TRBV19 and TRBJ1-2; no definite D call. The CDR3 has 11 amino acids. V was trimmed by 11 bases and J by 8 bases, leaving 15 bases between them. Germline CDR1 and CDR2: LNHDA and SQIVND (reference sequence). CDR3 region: CASSRAAGYTF. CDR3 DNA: TGTGCCTCGTCAAGGGCAGCCGGCTACACCTTC.

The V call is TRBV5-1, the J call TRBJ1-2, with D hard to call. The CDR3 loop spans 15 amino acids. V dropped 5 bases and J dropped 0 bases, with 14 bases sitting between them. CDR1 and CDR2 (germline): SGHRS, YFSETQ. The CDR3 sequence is CASRSSPWANYGYTF. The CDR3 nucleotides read TGCGCCAGCAGATCCTCTCCGTGGGCTAACTATGGCTACACCTTC.

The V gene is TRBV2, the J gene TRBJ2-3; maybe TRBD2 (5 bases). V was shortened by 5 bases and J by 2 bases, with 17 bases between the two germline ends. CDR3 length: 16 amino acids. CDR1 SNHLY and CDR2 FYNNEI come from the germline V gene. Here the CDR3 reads CASSSSELVTTDTQYF. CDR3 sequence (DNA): TGTGCCAGCAGTTCCTCCGAACTAGTGACCACAGATACGCAGTATTTT.